This T cell receptor beta chain was sequenced for a study of T cells after yellow fever vaccination. Study-level points and caveats: Researchers noted that a small share of clonotypes showed up in both CD4 and CD8 compartments. The booster response re-showed most primary clones: 96% CD4, 88% CD8.

From the 5' RACE reads, TCRdb called clonotypes with MiXCR, one entry per CDR3 protein. The sample contains some 160,000 distinct CDR3 sequences, approximately 6.8% of which appear only once. The V gene's germline CDR1 is SNHLY and CDR2 FYNNEI. Trimming took 8 bases from V and 9 from J; bases not matched to a gene: 6. The CDR3 is 13 amino acids. A remark on this clonotype: Its cognate antigen is unknown.

This clonotype originated in a man aged 18 to 29 who received the YFV17D yellow fever vaccine. This sample comprised CD4+ T cells sorted from PBMCs, obtained 5 days after the first yellow fever vaccination. The chain joins TRBV2 to TRBJ1-6, with TRBD1 identical over 8 bases. CDR3 DNA sequence: TGTGCCAGCCTGGACAGGGTTCGTTCACCCCTCCACTTT. As protein: CASLDRVRSPLHF. The full variable domain, rest sourced from reference TRBV2 and TRBJ1-6, is EPEVTQTPSHQVTQMGQEVILRCVPISNHLYFYWYRQILGQKVEFLVSFYNNEISEKSEIFDDQFSVERPDGSNFTLKIRSTKLEDSAMYFCASLDRVRSPLHFGNGTRLTVT.